Below are 30 T cell receptor beta chains sequenced from a single sample in a study of early T cells in non-severe SARS-CoV-2 infection. TCRdb ran MiXCR on the 5' RACE reads and lists one entry per CDR3 protein. The sample contains fewer than 85,000 distinct CDR3 sequences, about 16% of which appear only once. The sample comprised whole blood. These receptors were collected from an adult who was a healthcare worker with PCR-confirmed SARS-CoV-2 infection or an uninfected control (not recorded which).

This clonotype was observed a handful of times. The V call is TRBV11-3, the J call TRBJ2-5; D might be TRBD2 (6 bases). Germline values: CDR1 SGHNT, CDR2 YENEEA. The CDR3 covers 12 residues. V shed 2 bases and J shed 7 bases, with 8 bases lying between them. CDR3 in amino acids: CASSLTGGTQYF. CDR3 bases: TGTGCCAGCAGCTTAACCGGGGGGACCCAGTACTTC.

This chain uses TRBV5-6 with TRBJ2-1; no clear D gene. The CDR3 runs 13 residues. The V end lost 4 bases, the J end lost 9 bases, and 14 bases lay between the germline ends. Germline V CDR1 and CDR2: SGHDT, YYEEEE. The CDR3 here is CASSRPPEREQFF. The CDR3 DNA is TGTGCCAGCAGCCGGCCTCCCGAGCGTGAGCAGTTCTTC.

This sequence joins TRBV18 and TRBJ2-5; D is ambiguous. The germline gives CDR1 KGHSH, CDR2 LQKENI. V was trimmed by 3 bases and J by 2 bases, leaving 7 bases between them. This CDR3 spans 13 amino acids. As DNA, the CDR3 is TGTGCCAGCTCACCTTACAGTCAAGAGACCCAGTACTTC. Translation gives CASSPYSQETQYF.

This clonotype showed up just a few times. This sequence joins TRBV12-3 or TRBV12-4 and TRBJ1-2; 8 bases line up with TRBD1. The V and J ends lost 6 bases and 3 bases, in that order; junction bases with no gene match: 6. The CDR3 length is 14 residues. The CDR3, as DNA: TGTGCCAGCAGCTTACAGGGGGATTACTATGGCTACACCTTC. Its protein is CASSLQGDYYGYTF.

The chain carries TRBV29-1 and TRBJ1-1, with 10 bases that match TRBD1. CDR1 SQVTM and CDR2 ANQGSEA come from the germline V gene. V gave up 7 bases and J gave up 4 bases; unmatched junction bases: 3. The CDR3 has 12 amino acids. In nucleotides, the CDR3 is TGCAGCGGGGACAGGGGAAGCACTGAAGCTTTCTTT. Translating gives CSGDRGSTEAFF.

This clonotype was counted only a few times. The chain links TRBV20-1 to TRBJ2-7, with unresolved D. The CDR3 is made up of 13 amino acids. Trimming removed 3 bases from V and 2 bases from J, with 11 bases in between. The germline CDR1 and CDR2 sequences are DFQATT and SNEGSKA (reference sequence). CDR3 sequence reads: CSARAAGTYEQYF. CDR3 nucleotides: TGCAGTGCTAGGGCGGCCGGAACCTACGAGCAGTACTTC.

This clonotype appeared a few times. The chain carries TRBV29-1 and TRBJ1-1, with D unresolved. The V gene lost 4 bases and the J gene lost 7 bases, with 10 bases spanning the gap. There are 11 residues in the CDR3. The germline gives CDR1 SQVTM, CDR2 ANQGSEA. The CDR3 coding sequence is TGCAGCGTTGGAGATCCAGGTGAAGCTTTCTTT. Translated: CSVGDPGEAFF. Full variable domain (rest looked up from reference TRBV29-1 and TRBJ1-1): SAVISQKPSRDICQRGTSLTIQCQVDSQVTMMFWYRQQPGQSLTLIATANQGSEATYESGFVIDKFPISRPNLTFSTLTVSNMSPEDSSIYLCSVGDPGEAFFGQGTRLTVV.

This clonotype has more than one count but fewer than ten. This chain uses TRBV29-1 with TRBJ2-3, with D perhaps matching TRBD1 (5 bases). Deletions cut 7 bases from V and 1 base from J, with 18 bases between. The CDR3 covers 15 residues. CDR1 is SQVTM and CDR2 is ANQGSEA in the germline V gene. The CDR3 coding sequence is TGCAGCGCATCGAGGACACTCCTGGGCACAGATACGCAGTATTTT. Amino acids: CSASRTLLGTDTQYF.

The chain links TRBV12-3 or TRBV12-4 to TRBJ2-1; D not resolved. The CDR3 contains 14 residues. V was clipped by 5 bases and J by 4 bases, with 12 bases between them. CDR3 bases: TGTGCCAGCAGTCCCTACTCTGGGTACAATGAGCAGTTCTTC. The encoded protein is CASSPYSGYNEQFF.

The V call is TRBV5-1, the J call TRBJ2-7, with unresolved D. Germline V gene lookup returns CDR1 SGHRS and CDR2 YFSETQ. The CDR3 contains 12 residues. The V end lost 4 bases, the J end lost 0 bases, and 5 bases lay between the germline ends. CDR3: CASSPPSYEQYF. For the CDR3, the DNA is TGCGCCAGCAGCCCACCCTCCTACGAGCAGTACTTC. Supplemented by reference TRBV5-1 and TRBJ2-7, the full variable domain reads KAGVTQTPRYLIKTRGQQVTLSCSPISGHRSVSWYQQTPGQGLQFLFEYFSETQRNKGNFPGRFSGRQFSNSRSEMNVSTLELGDSALYLCASSPPSYEQYFGPGTRLTVT.

DNA for the CDR3: TGTGCCAGCAGTGGTGTCCGGAGCTCCTATAATTCACCCCTCCACTTT. Its protein is CASSGVRSSYNSPLHF. The chain combines TRBV6-1 with TRBJ1-6; D is ambiguous. This CDR3 region has 16 residues. Trimming removed 4 bases at V and 0 bases at J, with 10 bases between. From germline, CDR1 is MNHNS and CDR2 SASEGT.

This sequence joins TRBV28 and TRBJ2-5; no definite D call. V dropped 6 bases and J dropped 4 bases, with 12 bases sitting between them. Looked up from germline, CDR1 is MDHEN and CDR2 is SYDVKM. The CDR3 totals 13 residues. This CDR3 reads CASRRDTLETQYF. CDR3 in DNA: TGTGCCAGCAGGCGAGACACCCTAGAGACCCAGTACTTC.

This clonotype has more than one count but fewer than ten. This chain links TRBV29-1 with TRBJ2-5; D gene ambiguous. V shed 7 bases and J shed 3 bases, with 9 bases lying between them. This CDR3 spans 11 amino acids. Germline V CDR1 and CDR2: SQVTM, ANQGSEA. The CDR3 protein is CSGKGKETQYF. The CDR3 coding sequence is TGCAGCGGGAAGGGAAAAGAGACCCAGTACTTC.

The chain joins TRBV18 to TRBJ2-7; 7 bases align to TRBD2. CDR1 is KGHSH and CDR2 is LQKENI in the germline V gene. The CDR3 covers 15 residues. With V trimmed by 3 bases and J by 2 bases, 7 bases remained unmatched. CDR3 sequence: CASSPVSGPTYEQYF. CDR3 in DNA: TGTGCCAGCTCACCTGTTAGCGGGCCCACCTACGAGCAGTACTTC.

The chain uses TRBV4-1 and TRBJ1-2; D not certain. Germline values: CDR1 MGHRA, CDR2 YSYEKL. Trimming shortened V by 0 bases and J by 8 bases, and 13 bases separated the two germline ends. The CDR3 extends over 14 amino acids. The CDR3 region is CASSQDYGPRGYTF. The CDR3 nucleotides read TGCGCCAGCAGCCAAGATTATGGCCCAAGGGGCTACACCTTC.

The table lists this clonotype with a few counts. This rearrangement joins TRBV7-9 to TRBJ2-1, with 11 bases matching TRBD2. The CDR3 covers 18 residues. Germline CDR1 is SEHNR and CDR2 is FQNEAQ (reference sequence). V lost 3 bases and J lost 0; bases outside the gene matches: 7. The CDR3 DNA sequence: TGTGCCAGCAGCTTTCCTAGCGGGAGGACGAGCTCCTACAATGAGCAGTTCTTC. Amino acids: CASSFPSGRTSSYNEQFF.

The rearrangement links TRBV20-1 to TRBJ1-3; the D gene is possibly TRBD1 (6 bases). The CDR3 extends over 15 amino acids. Germline V gives CDR1 DFQATT, CDR2 SNEGSKA (reference sequence). The V and J ends lost 1 base and 0 bases respectively, with 10 bases between them. Here the CDR3 reads CSARGDTSSGNTIYF. The CDR3 DNA follows: TGCAGTGCTAGAGGGGACACGAGCTCTGGAAACACCATATATTTT.

V and J are TRBV20-1 and TRBJ2-5, with a tentative D call TRBD1 (6 bases). The germline V gene encodes CDR1 DFQATT and CDR2 SNEGSKA (reference sequence). V lost 3 bases, J lost 1 base, and 15 bases lay in between. The CDR3 is 15 residues long. This CDR3 reads CSASPIGQPQETQYF. The CDR3 DNA reads TGCAGTGCTAGTCCGATAGGACAGCCCCAAGAGACCCAGTACTTC.

This chain links TRBV11-2 with TRBJ2-7; 7 bases map to TRBD1. Germline assignment: CDR1 SGHAT and CDR2 FQNNGV. The junction had 8 bases not matched to a gene; V was cut back by 6 bases and J by 3 bases. The CDR3 runs to 14 residues. Here the CDR3 reads CASSGQDSNYEQYF. The CDR3 DNA follows: TGTGCCAGCAGTGGACAGGACTCTAACTACGAGCAGTACTTC.

This chain joins TRBV5-5 and TRBJ2-4, with 11 bases lining up with TRBD2. CDR1 and CDR2 (germline): SGHKS, YYEKEE (reference sequence). Trimming cost V 0 bases and J 3 bases; bases outside gene matches: 5. CDR3 size: 17 residues. CDR3 region: CASSLELAGAFKNIQYF. The DNA of the CDR3 is TGTGCCAGCAGCTTGGAACTAGCGGGGGCCTTCAAAAACATTCAGTACTTC.

The sample holds one count of this clonotype. This chain uses TRBV7-2 with TRBJ2-7; D gene uncertain. The CDR3 loop spans 14 amino acids. V lost 7 bases and J lost 4, with 17 bases in between. Germline V CDR1 and CDR2: SGHTA, FQGNSA. The DNA of the CDR3 is TGTGCCAGCACCCTATCCGGAGCCTCTTACGAGCAGTACTTC. Protein: CASTLSGASYEQYF.

This clonotype was found many times. V and J are TRBV6-5 and TRBJ1-1; D might be TRBD1 (6 bases). The V and J ends lost 7 bases and 2 bases respectively, with 20 bases between them. The V gene's germline CDR1 is MNHEY and CDR2 SVGAGI. There are 16 residues in the CDR3. CDR3 in amino acids: CASTHRLRGINTEAFF. The CDR3 nucleotides read TGTGCCAGCACTCACCGACTTAGGGGGATTAACACTGAAGCTTTCTTT.

The gene calls are TRBV11-2 and TRBJ2-5, with D perhaps TRBD1 or TRBD2 (5 bases each). The germline V gene encodes CDR1 SGHAT and CDR2 FQNNGV. Trimming removed 0 bases at V and 0 bases at J, with 11 bases between. This CDR3 is built from 16 residues. The CDR3 sequence is CASSLEGTVYQETQYF. DNA for the CDR3: TGTGCCAGCAGCTTAGAGGGGACGGTGTACCAAGAGACCCAGTACTTC.

This clonotype was seen a handful of times. The genes are TRBV6-2 or TRBV6-3 and TRBJ2-1; 8 bases line up with TRBD2. V lost 6 bases to trimming and J lost 0 bases; unmatched junction nucleotides: 4. The CDR3 sequence is 15 residues long. Germline V CDR1 and CDR2: MNHEY, SVGEGT. The CDR3 spells CASSGGAGSYNEQFF. Here the CDR3 DNA reads TGTGCCAGCAGCGGGGGGGCGGGCTCCTACAATGAGCAGTTCTTC.

This clonotype was detected a few times. This sequence joins TRBV18 and TRBJ1-1, with D maybe TRBD1 (5 bases). V was clipped by 2 bases and J by 9 bases, with 10 bases between them. Germline V CDR1 and CDR2: KGHSH, LQKENI. The CDR3 has 12 residues. In nucleotides, the CDR3 is TGTGCCAGCTCACCAGTGACAGAGAAAGCTTTCTTT. Translated: CASSPVTEKAFF.

This clonotype was counted many times. This chain connects TRBV13 to TRBJ2-1; TRBD2 aligns across 7 bases. V lost 4 bases and J lost 0; bases outside the gene matches: 18. CDR3 length: 20 residues. The V gene's germline CDR1 is PRHDT and CDR2 FYEKMQ (reference sequence). The CDR3, as DNA: TGTGCCAGCAGCTCGCAGACGCCTCTCGGGACTATCCTCTCCTACAATGAGCAGTTCTTC. The encoded protein is CASSSQTPLGTILSYNEQFF.

This clonotype has at least ten counts. The chain recombines TRBV11-2 with TRBJ2-2, with 9 bases lining up with TRBD1. This CDR3 has 17 amino acids. Looked up from germline, CDR1 is SGHAT and CDR2 is FQNNGV. Trimming took 5 bases from V and 0 from J; bases not matched to a gene: 7. In DNA, the CDR3 is TGTGCCAGCAGCCGGACAAGGACAGGGGCGAACACCGGGGAGCTGTTTTTT. It specifies CASSRTRTGANTGELFF.

V usage is TRBV29-1 and J usage is TRBJ1-4; D remains unclear. Trimming stripped 4 bases from V and 7 bases from J, with 13 bases between. This CDR3 contains 13 residues. The V gene's germline CDR1 is SQVTM and CDR2 ANQGSEA. The CDR3, as DNA: TGCAGCGTTGGGATTTGGACGGGTGAAAAACTGTTTTTT. Translation: CSVGIWTGEKLFF. Combining the CDR3 with reference TRBV29-1 and TRBJ1-4 gives the whole variable domain SAVISQKPSRDICQRGTSLTIQCQVDSQVTMMFWYRQQPGQSLTLIATANQGSEATYESGFVIDKFPISRPNLTFSTLTVSNMSPEDSSIYLCSVGIWTGEKLFFGSGTQLSVL.

The chain employs TRBV11-2 and TRBJ2-3, with D perhaps matching TRBD2 (6 bases). V was pared by 4 bases and J by 2 bases, with 7 bases between. The CDR3 spans 13 residues. Per the germline V gene, CDR1 is SGHAT and CDR2 is FQNNGV. In DNA, the CDR3 is TGTGCCAGCAGCTGGGACTTCACAGATACGCAGTATTTT. Translating gives CASSWDFTDTQYF.

The CDR3 sequence is CATSGQGLQETQYF. CDR3 DNA: TGTGCCACCAGTGGTCAGGGATTACAAGAGACCCAGTACTTC. The V and J genes are TRBV24-1 and TRBJ2-5; possibly TRBD1 for D (5 bases). Germline V gene lookup returns CDR1 KGHDR and CDR2 SFDVKD. CDR3 length equals 14 residues. Between the trimmed V and J ends, which lost 5 bases and 2 bases, there was a span of 11 bases.